This T cell receptor beta chain was sequenced during a study of control samples from healthy donors and cancer patients. TCRdb keeps only in-frame clones here, not all; method: immunoSEQ multiplex PCR. Of approximately 150,000 clones listed, approximately 91% are singletons. CDR1 and CDR2 (germline): MNHEY, SVGAGI. The CDR3 extends over 15 amino acids. V lost 2 bases, J lost 5 bases, and 6 bases stayed unmatched. The J gene is TRBJ1-1, the V gene TRBV6-5, with TRBD1 identical over 9 bases. What was sequenced was blood. The receptor comes from a man younger than 40 in good health. The CDR3 nucleotides read TGTGCCAGCAGTTACCGGACAGGGGTCGAAACTGAAGCTTTCTTT. Translation: CASSYRTGVETEAFF.